This note documents a single T cell receptor beta chain sequence. Its target is unknown. The data stem from a study of T cell repertoires in cytomegalovirus infection. Whole-study context: A matching HLA type, together with CMV infection, was signaled by public TCR beta signatures. Study outcomes and limitations: Public TCR beta family frequency separated CMV-and-HLA carriers, including in an independent cohort.

Germline CDR1 is MGHRA and CDR2 is YSYEKL. The ends lost 0 bases at V and 5 bases at J; junction bases unmatched: 11. The CDR3 has 17 residues. TCRdb passed the reads through MiXCR, listing each CDR3 protein once. The sample holds about 740,000 distinct CDR3 sequences, around a third seen once. Sequencing was performed on cultured PBMCs, taken from culture after CMV antigen stimulation. The receptor was isolated from a human donor in good health (CMV status not recorded). Some clones in this sample may be carry-over from other donors' samples. The chain recombines TRBV4-1 with TRBJ2-7; 9 bases match TRBD1. CDR3 sequence reads: CASSQDSRTGASHEQYF. CDR3 bases: TGCGCCAGCAGCCAAGATTCCCGGACAGGGGCGTCCCACGAGCAGTACTTC.